This record covers a single TCR beta chain. The source of the sample is a study of cytomegalovirus exposure and HLA in healthy donors. After removal of 3 bases from V and 4 bases from J, the junction contained 6 bases not matched to a gene. The CDR3 runs 15 residues. Per germline, CDR1 PRHDT and CDR2 FYEKMQ (reference sequence). Primers for the PCR totalled 60 Vbeta and 13 Jbeta. Libraries were prepared by immunoSEQ multiplex PCR; TCRdb keeps only in-frame clonotypes and omits some of them. The data contain over 35,000 clones, approximately 75% of them singletons. The chain uses TRBV13 and TRBJ1-1; 9 bases map to TRBD1. Sequenced input: PBMCs. The sequence was collected from a middle-aged man in good health and CMV-seronegative. CDR3 in DNA: TGTGCCAGCAGCTTGTCAGAACAGGGGGCCACTGAAGCTTTCTTT. Translating it yields CASSLSEQGATEAFF.